The clone carrying this T cell receptor (beta chain) was recorded many times. Its cognate antigen is unknown. This sample stems from a study of CD8 T cells in ankylosing spondylitis. General observations from the study: Reported data indicate significant enrichment of disease-linked clones within matched ankylosing spondylitis synovial fluid. Relatively rare in peripheral blood, disease-linked clones were also CD8+. Reactive arthritis synovial fluid and blood were previously reported to contain some motif variants. There was a TCR beta motif, made of several highly homologous variants, that appeared characteristic of ankylosing spondylitis blood.

MiXCR was run by TCRdb on the 5' RACE reads, yielding one entry per CDR3 protein. The table includes tens of thousands of distinct CDR3 sequences, over 2.5% detected once. The sample consisted of blood, either unsorted or a sorted T cell fraction (not recorded which). The receptor was isolated from a male donor with ankylosing spondylitis or in good health (not recorded which).

CDR3 in DNA: TGTGCCAGCAGCCTCAAAGGGGGGGCTACTGAAGCTTTCTTT. It translates to CASSLKGGATEAFF. The genes are TRBV9 and TRBJ1-1; a weak D match, TRBD1 (6 bases). Germline assignment: CDR1 SGDLS and CDR2 YYNGEE. This CDR3 spans 14 amino acids. Trimming left V 4 bases short and J 5 bases short, with 15 bases between.